The T cell receptor (beta chain) described here comes from a study of blood T cell repertoires in COVID-19. The overall study: Material from acute and convalescent COVID-19 was sourced from the United States, Italy and Spain. Sources were T cells, B-cell-depleted T cells, or PBMCs; the material itself was cDNA or gDNA.

Original processing methods: Counts of nucleated cells, estimated from reference gene primer amplification, were obtained. TCRdb keeps only in-frame clones here, not all; method: immunoSEQ multiplex PCR. V, J and clone size were drawn from that table, and D and trimming were deduced from the DNA. The sample yields 200,000 to 300,000 clones, 84% seen once. Trimming took 7 bases from V and 6 from J, leaving 10 bases between them. Germline V CDR1 and CDR2: SGDLS, YYNGEE. The CDR3 is 12 amino acids. This clone was detected only once. The clonotype originates from a human donor in a cohort sampled during active COVID-19. The J gene is TRBJ2-2, the V gene TRBV9; D is perhaps TRBD1 (6 bases). Sequencing input: peripheral blood. CDR3 sequence (DNA): TGTGCCAGCGGTGACAGGTCCGGGGAGCTGTTTTTT. It specifies CASGDRSGELFF.